The clone carrying this TCR beta chain was detected only once. The junction departs from germline at one end; a sequencing error may be responsible. The data were obtained in a study of T cell responses to AZD1222 COVID-19 vaccine. Study details: Both about-4-week and about-12-week second-dose recipients were combined.

The germline gives CDR1 SSHAT, CDR2 FNYEAQ (reference sequence). The CDR3 is 15 residues long. The repertoire was sequenced with immunoSEQ multiplex PCR; TCRdb's copy has only in-frame clones and lacks some. This table has fewer than 150,000 clones, about 88% appearing once. This clonotype was obtained from an adult in good health. The sequences come from peripheral blood, collected on day 0 of AZD1222 vaccination. V usage is TRBV7-7 and J usage is TRBJ2-5; TRBD1 matches at 7 bases. The CDR3: CASSLRGGGGETQYF. The CDR3 coding sequence is TGTGCTAGCAGCTTACGAGGGGGCGGAGGTGAGACCCAGTACTTC.